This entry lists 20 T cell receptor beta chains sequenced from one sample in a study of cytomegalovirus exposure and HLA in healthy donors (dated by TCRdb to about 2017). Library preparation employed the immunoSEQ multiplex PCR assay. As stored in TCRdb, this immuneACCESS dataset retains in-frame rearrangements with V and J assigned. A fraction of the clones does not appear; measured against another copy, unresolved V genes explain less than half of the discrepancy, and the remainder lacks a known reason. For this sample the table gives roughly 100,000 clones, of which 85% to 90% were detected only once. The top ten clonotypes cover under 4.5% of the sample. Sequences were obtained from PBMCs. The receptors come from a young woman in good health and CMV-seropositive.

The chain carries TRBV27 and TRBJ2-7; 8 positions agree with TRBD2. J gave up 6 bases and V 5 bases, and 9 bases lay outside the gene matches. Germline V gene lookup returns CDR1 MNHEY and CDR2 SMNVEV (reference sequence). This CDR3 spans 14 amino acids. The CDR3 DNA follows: TGTGCCAGCAGTCCATTAGCGGGAACGGTCGAGCAGTACTTC. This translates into CASSPLAGTVEQYF.

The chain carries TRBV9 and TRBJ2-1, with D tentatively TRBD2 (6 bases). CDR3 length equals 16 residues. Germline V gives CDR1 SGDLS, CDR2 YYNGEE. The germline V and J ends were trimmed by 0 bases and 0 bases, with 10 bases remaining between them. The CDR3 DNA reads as TGTGCCAGCAGCGTAGGGGCGGGGACCTCCTACAATGAGCAGTTCTTC. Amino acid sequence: CASSVGAGTSYNEQFF.

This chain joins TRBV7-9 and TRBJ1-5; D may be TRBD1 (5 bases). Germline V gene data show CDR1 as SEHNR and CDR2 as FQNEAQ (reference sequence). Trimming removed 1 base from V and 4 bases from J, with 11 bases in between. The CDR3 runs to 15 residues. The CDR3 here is CASSLEGSGNQPQHF. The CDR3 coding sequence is TGTGCCAGCAGCTTAGAGGGGTCTGGGAATCAGCCCCAGCATTTT.

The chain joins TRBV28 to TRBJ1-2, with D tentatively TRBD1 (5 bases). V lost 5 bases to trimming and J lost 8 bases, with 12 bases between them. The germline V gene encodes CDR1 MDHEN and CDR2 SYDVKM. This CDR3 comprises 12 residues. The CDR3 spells CASSLQGWGYTF. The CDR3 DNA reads TGTGCCAGCAGTCTGCAGGGTTGGGGCTACACCTTC.

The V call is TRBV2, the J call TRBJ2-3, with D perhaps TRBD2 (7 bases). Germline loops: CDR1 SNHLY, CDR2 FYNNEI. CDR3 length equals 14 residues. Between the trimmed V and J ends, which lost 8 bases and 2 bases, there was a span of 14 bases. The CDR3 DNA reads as TGTGCCAGCGCAAGGGGGGGGGTCACAGATACGCAGTATTTT. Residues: CASARGGVTDTQYF.

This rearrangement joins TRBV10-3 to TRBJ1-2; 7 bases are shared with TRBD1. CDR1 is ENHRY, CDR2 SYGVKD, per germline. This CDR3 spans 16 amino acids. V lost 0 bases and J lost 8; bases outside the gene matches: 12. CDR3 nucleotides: TGTGCCATCAGTGAGTCGAGGGGGCAGGGGCAAGGAGGCTACACCTTC. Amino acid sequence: CAISESRGQGQGGYTF.

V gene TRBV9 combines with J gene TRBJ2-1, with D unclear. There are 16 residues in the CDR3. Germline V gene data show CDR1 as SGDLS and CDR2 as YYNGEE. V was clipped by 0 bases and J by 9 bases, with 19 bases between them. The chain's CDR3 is CASSVGVLGRTAEQFF. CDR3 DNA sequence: TGTGCCAGCAGCGTAGGGGTTTTGGGCAGAACGGCTGAGCAGTTCTTC.

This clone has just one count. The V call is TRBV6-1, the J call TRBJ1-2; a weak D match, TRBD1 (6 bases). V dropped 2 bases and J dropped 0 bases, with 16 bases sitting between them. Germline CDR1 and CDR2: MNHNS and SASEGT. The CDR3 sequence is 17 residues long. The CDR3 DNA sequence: TGTGCCAGCAGTGAACCGACTCCGGGACAAACTAACTATGGCTACACCTTC. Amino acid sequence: CASSEPTPGQTNYGYTF.

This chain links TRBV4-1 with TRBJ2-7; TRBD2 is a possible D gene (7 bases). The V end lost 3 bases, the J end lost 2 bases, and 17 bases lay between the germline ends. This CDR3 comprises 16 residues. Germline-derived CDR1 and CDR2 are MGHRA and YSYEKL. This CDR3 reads CASSHQGLAVPYEQYF. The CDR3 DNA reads TGCGCCAGCAGCCATCAGGGGCTAGCGGTCCCCTACGAGCAGTACTTC.

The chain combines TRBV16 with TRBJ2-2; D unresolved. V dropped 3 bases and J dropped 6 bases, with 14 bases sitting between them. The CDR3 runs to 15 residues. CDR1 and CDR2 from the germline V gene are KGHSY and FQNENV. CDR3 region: CASSQLAGVSGELFF. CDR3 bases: TGTGCCAGCAGCCAGCTCGCTGGAGTCTCCGGGGAGCTGTTTTTT.

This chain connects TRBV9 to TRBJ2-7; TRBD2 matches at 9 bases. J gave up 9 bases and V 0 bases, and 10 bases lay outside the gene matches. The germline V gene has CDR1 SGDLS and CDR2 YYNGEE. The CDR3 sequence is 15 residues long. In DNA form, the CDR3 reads TGTGCCAGCAGCGTAGATATAGCGGGAGAGGTCCTGCAGTACTTC. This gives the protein CASSVDIAGEVLQYF.

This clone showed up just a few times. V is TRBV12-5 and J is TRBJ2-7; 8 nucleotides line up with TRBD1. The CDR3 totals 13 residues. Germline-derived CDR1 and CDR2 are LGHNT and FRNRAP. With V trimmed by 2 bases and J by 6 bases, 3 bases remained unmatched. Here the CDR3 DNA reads TGTGCTAGTGGTTTGCCAACAGGGGGCGAGCAGTACTTC. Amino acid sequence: CASGLPTGGEQYF.

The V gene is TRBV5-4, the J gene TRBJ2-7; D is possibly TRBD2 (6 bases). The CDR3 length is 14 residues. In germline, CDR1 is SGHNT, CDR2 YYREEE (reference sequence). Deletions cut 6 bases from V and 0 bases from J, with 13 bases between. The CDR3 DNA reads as TGTGCCAGCACCCCGGAGGGCGGCTCCTACGAGCAGTACTTC. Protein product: CASTPEGGSYEQYF.

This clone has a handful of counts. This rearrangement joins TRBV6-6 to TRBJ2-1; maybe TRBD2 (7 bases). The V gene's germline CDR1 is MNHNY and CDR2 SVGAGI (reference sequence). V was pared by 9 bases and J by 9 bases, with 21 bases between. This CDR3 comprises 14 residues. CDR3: CASSRGGAFGEQFF. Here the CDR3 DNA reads TGTGCCAGTTCAAGGGGGGGGGCATTCGGTGAGCAGTTCTTC.

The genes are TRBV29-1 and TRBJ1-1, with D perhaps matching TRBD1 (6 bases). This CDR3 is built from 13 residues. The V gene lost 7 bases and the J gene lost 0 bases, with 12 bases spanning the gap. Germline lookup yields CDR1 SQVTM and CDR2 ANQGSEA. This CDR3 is CSATGFLNTEAFF. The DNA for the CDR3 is TGCAGCGCCACAGGGTTTTTGAACACTGAAGCTTTCTTT. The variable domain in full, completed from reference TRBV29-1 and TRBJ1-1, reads SAVISQKPSRDICQRGTSLTIQCQVDSQVTMMFWYRQQPGQSLTLIATANQGSEATYESGFVIDKFPISRPNLTFSTLTVSNMSPEDSSIYLCSATGFLNTEAFFGQGTRLTVV.

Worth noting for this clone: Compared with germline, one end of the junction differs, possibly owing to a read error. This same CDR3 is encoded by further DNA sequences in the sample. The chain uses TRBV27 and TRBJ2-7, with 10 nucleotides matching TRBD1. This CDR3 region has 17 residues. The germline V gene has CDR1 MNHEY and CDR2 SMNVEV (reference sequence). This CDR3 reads CASSLYRGTGVPYEQYF. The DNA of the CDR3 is TGCGCCAGCAGTTTATACCGTGGGACAGGGGTTCCCTACGAGCAGTACTTC.

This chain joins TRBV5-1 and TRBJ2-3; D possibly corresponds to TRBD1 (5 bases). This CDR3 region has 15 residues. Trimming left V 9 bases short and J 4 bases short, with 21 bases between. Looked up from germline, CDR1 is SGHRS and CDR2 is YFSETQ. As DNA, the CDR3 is TGCGCCACTTCTCTCCCCTCAGGGTCCGCAGATACGCAGTATTTT. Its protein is CATSLPSGSADTQYF.

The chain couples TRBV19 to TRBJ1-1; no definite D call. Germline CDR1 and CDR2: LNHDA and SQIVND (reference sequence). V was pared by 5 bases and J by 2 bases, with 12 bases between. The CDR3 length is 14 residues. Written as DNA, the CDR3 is TGTGCCAGTAGTGCCCCGCTAGATAACACTGAAGCTTTCTTT. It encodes CASSAPLDNTEAFF.

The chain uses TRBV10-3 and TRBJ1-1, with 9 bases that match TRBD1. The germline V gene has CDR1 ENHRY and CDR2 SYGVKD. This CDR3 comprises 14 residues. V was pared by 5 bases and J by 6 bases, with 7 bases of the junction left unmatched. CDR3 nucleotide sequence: TGTGCCATCAGTATGGGACAGGGAAGGGCTGAAGCTTTCTTT. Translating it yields CAISMGQGRAEAFF.

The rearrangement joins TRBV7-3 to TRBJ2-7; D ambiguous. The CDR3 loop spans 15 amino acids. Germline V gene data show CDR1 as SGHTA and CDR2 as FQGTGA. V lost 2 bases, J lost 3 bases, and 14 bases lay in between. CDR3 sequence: CASSLGHPRLYEQYF. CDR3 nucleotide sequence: TGTGCCAGCAGCTTAGGCCACCCGAGACTCTACGAGCAGTACTTC.